This TCR beta chain stems from a study of T cell responses to AZD1222 COVID-19 vaccine. Germline V gives CDR1 PRHDT, CDR2 FYEKMQ (reference sequence). The V gene lost 5 bases and the J gene lost 6 bases, with 14 bases spanning the gap. The CDR3 sequence is 14 residues long. This table comes from immunoSEQ multiplex PCR, and its TCRdb copy is limited to in-frame clones, with some not included. The sample contains about 150,000 clones, about 88% of which appear only once. The sequenced sample was peripheral blood, obtained on day 0 of AZD1222 vaccination. The receptor comes from an adult in good health. This rearrangement joins TRBV13 to TRBJ2-1; D ambiguous. The CDR3 DNA sequence: TGTGCCAGCAGCCTTCGCACTACGCTCAATGAGCAGTTCTTC. Encoded protein: CASSLRTTLNEQFF.